This T cell receptor (beta chain) was sequenced in a study of T-cell reconstitution after alpha-beta-depleted transplantation in children. General study points: Several patients had high TCRbeta diversity at day 60; it came from surviving recipient T cells and thymic progenitors. About two months after transplant, alpha-beta T cells reportedly came from several hundred expanded graft clones. The main origin of T-cell counts and diversity one year after transplant was newly produced T cells.

Unique molecular identifiers were incorporated when the TCRbeta library was constructed. TCRdb reanalysed the PCR reads using MiXCR and keeps one entry per CDR3 protein. Altogether approximately 500,000 distinct CDR3 sequences are present, 10% to 13% being singletons, with the ten largest covering around 2%. This clonotype came up many times. Its antigen is as yet unknown. The V and J ends lost 5 bases and 8 bases, in that order; junction bases with no gene match: 8. The CDR3 has 14 amino acids. Germline loops: CDR1 DFQATT, CDR2 SNEGSKA (reference sequence). This TCR was recovered from a child younger than 10 with inherited bone marrow failure, due to receive a stem cell transplant. V gene TRBV20-1 combines with J gene TRBJ2-3; TRBD2 agrees at 12 bases. The sequenced sample was PBMCs, obtained before TCRalphabeta/CD19-depleted stem cell transplant. CDR3 in amino acids: CSAEGLAGLVTQYF. In DNA form, the CDR3 reads TGCAGTGCTGAGGGACTAGCGGGCTTGGTTACGCAGTATTTT.